The sample holds a few counts of the clone carrying this T cell receptor beta chain. Sequencing of TCR beta drew on CD8+ and CD4+ T cells from blood. Both CD4+ and CD8+ T cells were negatively isolated, and TEMRA cells underwent FACS enrichment. The data were obtained in a study of CD8 T cells in Susac syndrome. The RNA input was roughly 0.45 to 1 ug, and it was reverse transcribed with random hexamers. MiXCR, run by TCRdb on the immunoSEQ multiplex PCR reads, gives a single entry per CDR3 protein. Among some 300,000 distinct CDR3 sequences listed, about 88% were seen once. The TCR sequence derives from a human donor with multiple sclerosis. The sequenced sample consisted of CD8+ T cells from PBMCs.

The CDR3 region is CAISDLGQLGETQYF. Written as DNA, the CDR3 is TGTGCCATCAGTGACCTGGGACAATTGGGGGAGACCCAGTACTTC. The gene calls are TRBV10-3 and TRBJ2-5; the D gene is possibly TRBD1 (6 bases). Per germline, CDR1 ENHRY and CDR2 SYGVKD. V was pared by 3 bases and J by 5 bases, with 16 bases between. CDR3 length: 15 amino acids.